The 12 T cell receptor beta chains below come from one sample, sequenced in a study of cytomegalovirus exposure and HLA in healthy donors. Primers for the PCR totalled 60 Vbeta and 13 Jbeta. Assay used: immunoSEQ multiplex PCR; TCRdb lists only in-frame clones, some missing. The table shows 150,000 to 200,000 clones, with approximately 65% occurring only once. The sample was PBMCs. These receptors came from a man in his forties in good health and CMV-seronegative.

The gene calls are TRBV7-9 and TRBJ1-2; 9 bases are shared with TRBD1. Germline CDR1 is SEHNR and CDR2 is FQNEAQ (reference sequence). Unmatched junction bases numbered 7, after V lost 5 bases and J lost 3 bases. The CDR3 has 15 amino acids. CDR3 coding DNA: TGTGCCAGCAGCCCCCCGGGACAGGGAGACTATGGCTACACCTTC. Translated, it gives CASSPPGQGDYGYTF.

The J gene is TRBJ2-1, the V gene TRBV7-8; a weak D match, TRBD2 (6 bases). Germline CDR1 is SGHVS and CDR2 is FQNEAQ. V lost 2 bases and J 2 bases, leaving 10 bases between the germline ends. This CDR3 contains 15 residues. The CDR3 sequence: CASSLRRAAYNEQFF. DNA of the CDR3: TGTGCCAGCAGCTTAAGGAGGGCCGCCTACAATGAGCAGTTCTTC.

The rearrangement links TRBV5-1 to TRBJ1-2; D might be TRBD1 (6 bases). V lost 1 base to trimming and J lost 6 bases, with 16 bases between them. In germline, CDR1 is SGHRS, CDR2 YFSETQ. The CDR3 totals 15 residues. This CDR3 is CASSLPTYREDGYTF. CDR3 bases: TGCGCCAGCAGCTTGCCGACGTACAGGGAAGATGGCTACACCTTC.

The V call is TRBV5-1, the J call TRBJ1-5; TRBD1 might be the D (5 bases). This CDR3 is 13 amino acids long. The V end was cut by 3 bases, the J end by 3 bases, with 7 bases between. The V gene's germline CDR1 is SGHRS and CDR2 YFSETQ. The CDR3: CASSSGINQPQHF. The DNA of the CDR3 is TGCGCCAGCAGCTCAGGGATCAATCAGCCCCAGCATTTT.

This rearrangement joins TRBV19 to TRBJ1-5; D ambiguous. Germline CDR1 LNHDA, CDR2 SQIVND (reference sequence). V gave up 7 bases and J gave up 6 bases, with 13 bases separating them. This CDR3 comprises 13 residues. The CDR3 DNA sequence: TGTGCCAGTATCGCACAGTCAGGTCAGCCCCAGCATTTT. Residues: CASIAQSGQPQHF.

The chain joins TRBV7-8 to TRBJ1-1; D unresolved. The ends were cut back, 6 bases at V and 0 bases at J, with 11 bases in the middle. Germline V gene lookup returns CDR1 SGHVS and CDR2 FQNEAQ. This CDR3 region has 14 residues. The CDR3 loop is CASSGGGMNTEAFF. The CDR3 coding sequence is TGTGCCAGCAGTGGCGGCGGAATGAACACTGAAGCTTTCTTT.

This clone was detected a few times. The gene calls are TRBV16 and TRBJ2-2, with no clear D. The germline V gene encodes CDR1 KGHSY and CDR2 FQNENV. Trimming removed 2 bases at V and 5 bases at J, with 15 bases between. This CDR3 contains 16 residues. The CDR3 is CASSQVPRFRTGELFF. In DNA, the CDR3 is TGTGCCAGCAGCCAAGTCCCCCGATTCAGAACCGGGGAGCTGTTTTTT.

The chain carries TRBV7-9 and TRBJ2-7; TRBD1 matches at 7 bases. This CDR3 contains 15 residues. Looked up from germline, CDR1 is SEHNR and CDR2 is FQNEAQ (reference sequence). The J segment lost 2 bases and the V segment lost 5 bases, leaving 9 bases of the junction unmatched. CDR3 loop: CASSSPGTEPYEQYF. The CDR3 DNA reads TGTGCCAGCAGCAGTCCCGGGACAGAGCCCTACGAGCAGTACTTC.

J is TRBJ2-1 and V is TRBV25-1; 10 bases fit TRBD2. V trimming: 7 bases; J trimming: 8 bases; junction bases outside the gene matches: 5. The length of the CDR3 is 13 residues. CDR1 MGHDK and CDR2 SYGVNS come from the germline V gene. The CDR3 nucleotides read TGTGCCAGCATCAGCGGGGGGGGCCATGAGCAGTTCTTC. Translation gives CASISGGGHEQFF. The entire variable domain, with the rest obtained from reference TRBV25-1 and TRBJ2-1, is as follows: EADIYQTPRYLVIGTGKKITLECSQTMGHDKMYWYQQDPGMELHLIHYSYGVNSTEKGDLSSESTVSRIRTEHFPLTLESARPSHTSQYLCASISGGGHEQFFGPGTRLTVL.

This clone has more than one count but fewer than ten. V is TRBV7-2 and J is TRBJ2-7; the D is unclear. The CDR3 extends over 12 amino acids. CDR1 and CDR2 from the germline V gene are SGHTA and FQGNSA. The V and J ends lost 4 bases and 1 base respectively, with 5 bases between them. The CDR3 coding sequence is TGTGCCAGCAGCTCCCTTTCCTACGAGCAGTACTTC. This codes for CASSSLSYEQYF.

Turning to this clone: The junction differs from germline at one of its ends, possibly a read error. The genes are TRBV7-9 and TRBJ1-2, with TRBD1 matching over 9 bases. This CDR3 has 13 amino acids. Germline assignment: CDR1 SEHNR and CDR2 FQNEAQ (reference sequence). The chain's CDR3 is CSSSLGQGMGYTF. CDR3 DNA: TGTTCCAGCAGCTTGGGACAGGGCATGGGCTACACCTTC. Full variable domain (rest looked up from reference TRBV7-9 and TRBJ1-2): DTGVSQNPRHKITKRGQNVTFRCDPISEHNRLYWYRQTLGQGPEFLTYFQNEAQLEKSRLLSDRFSAERPKGSFSTLEIQRTEQGDSAMYLCSSSLGQGMGYTFGSGTRLTVV.

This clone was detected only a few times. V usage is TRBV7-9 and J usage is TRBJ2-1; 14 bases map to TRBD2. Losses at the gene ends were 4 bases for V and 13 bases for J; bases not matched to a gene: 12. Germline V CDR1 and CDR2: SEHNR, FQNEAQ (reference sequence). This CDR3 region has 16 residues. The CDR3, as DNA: TGTGCCAGCAGCTCTCCGGGACTAGCGGGAGTGGGCCTACAGTTCTTC. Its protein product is CASSSPGLAGVGLQFF.